This TCR beta chain was identified in a study of identifying expanded T cells in peripheral blood. V shed 10 bases and J shed 0 bases, with 18 bases lying between them. The CDR3 runs to 15 residues. Sequencing was performed with immunoSEQ multiplex PCR; in TCRdb, only in-frame clones are kept and a portion is missing. The sample includes around 130,000 clones, about 86% of them seen just once. This clonotype was obtained from a person between 18 and 75 years old in good health. The chain combines TRBV6-7 with TRBJ1-1; the D is unclear. TRBV6-7 belongs to the ORF category, with a function that is uncertain. The sample consisted of blood. The CDR3 DNA reads as TGTGCCACCCATTCTCCCGGTAGTCTGAACACTGAAGCTTTCTTT. It codes for CATHSPGSLNTEAFF.